The clone carrying this T cell receptor beta chain has just a few counts. Its target is unknown. Germline loops: CDR1 SGHDN, CDR2 FVKESK. This CDR3 region has 13 residues. V lost 0 bases and J 7 bases, leaving 7 bases between the germline ends. These data belong to a study of beta chain features in type 1 diabetes. Staining for CD45RO/CCR7/CD25/CD127/CD95/CD27 allowed sorting of CD4+ naive, central memory, regulatory and stem cell-like memory cells. Sequencing targeted expressed TCRB transcripts, as all isolated RNA had been reverse transcribed. Sequenced by immunoSEQ multiplex PCR; TCRdb stores in-frame clones only, minus some. The sample lists about 260,000 clones, roughly 20% seen once, with about 0.027% in the top ten. Study-level points and caveats: TCRB CDR3s from Type 1 diabetes patients were moderately but significantly shorter in all four CD4+ subsets. For patients, the naive, central memory and Treg TCRB repertoires appeared more alike than for healthy donors. More deletions and fewer insertions at VDJ junctions were seen in type 1 diabetes patients. High-TCR-expressing cells could be over-represented by cDNA sequencing.

This sequence was found in a woman in her thirties or forties with type 1 diabetes. The rearrangement uses TRBV14 and TRBJ2-1; tentatively, D is TRBD1 (5 bases). Specimen: naive CD4+ T cells from blood. The CDR3: CASSQDAGNEQFF. Written as DNA, the CDR3 is TGTGCCAGCAGCCAAGATGCAGGGAATGAGCAGTTCTTC.